The sample holds a few counts of the clone carrying this TCR beta chain. The sample comes from a study of T-cell reconstitution after alpha-beta-depleted transplantation in children. TCRbeta library construction was performed incorporating unique molecular identifiers. TCRdb used MiXCR to reprocess the PCR reads, holding one entry per CDR3 protein. Of roughly 570,000 distinct CDR3 sequences listed, 25% to 30% are singletons. The germline gives CDR1 SEHNR, CDR2 FQNEAQ (reference sequence). This CDR3 is 11 amino acids long. V lost 5 bases and J 5 bases, leaving 6 bases between the germline ends. Sequenced material: PBMCs, taken before TCRalphabeta/CD19-depleted stem cell transplant. This clonotype was sampled from a boy younger than two with Wiskott-Aldrich syndrome, due to receive a stem cell transplant. The V call is TRBV7-9, the J call TRBJ2-5, with D unclear. CDR3 bases: TGTGCCAGCAGCACTCTCGAGACCCAGTACTTC. Amino acids: CASSTLETQYF.